This entry concerns a single T cell receptor beta chain. What it recognizes is unknown. These data originate in a study of cytomegalovirus exposure and HLA in healthy donors. Across the whole study: Unique TCR beta sequences numbering about 100 million came from approximately 180 million T cells in an earlier analysis.

Whole-study results and caveats: Later on, an analysis tied 15,000 or so TCR beta sequences to HLA alleles at 0.05 false discovery rate. Rarity marked most TCR sequences, yet some public TCRs occurred in many donors.

J gave up 2 bases and V 0 bases, and 7 bases lay outside the gene matches. CDR1 is SGHTA and CDR2 is FQGNSA in the germline V gene. This CDR3 has 17 residues. With 60 Vbeta and 13 Jbeta primers, the PCR was carried out. TCRdb's table, derived via immunoSEQ multiplex PCR, lists solely in-frame clones and lacks some. The data hold under 150,000 clones, with about 82% observed a single time. The sequencing sample was made of PBMCs. The clonotype was recovered from a male donor in good health and CMV-seronegative. The chain combines TRBV7-2 with TRBJ2-1; 7 bases map to TRBD1. The CDR3 DNA follows: TGTGCCAGCAGCTTAGCGGGGGCCGGGACAGCCTACAATGAGCAGTTCTTC. It translates to CASSLAGAGTAYNEQFF. Looking up the rest from reference TRBV7-2 and TRBJ2-1 gives the full variable domain: GAGVSQSPSNKVTEKGKDVELRCDPISGHTALYWYRQSLGQGLEFLIYFQGNSAPDKSGLPSDRFSAERTGGSVSTLTIQRTQQEDSAVYLCASSLAGAGTAYNEQFFGPGTRLTVL.